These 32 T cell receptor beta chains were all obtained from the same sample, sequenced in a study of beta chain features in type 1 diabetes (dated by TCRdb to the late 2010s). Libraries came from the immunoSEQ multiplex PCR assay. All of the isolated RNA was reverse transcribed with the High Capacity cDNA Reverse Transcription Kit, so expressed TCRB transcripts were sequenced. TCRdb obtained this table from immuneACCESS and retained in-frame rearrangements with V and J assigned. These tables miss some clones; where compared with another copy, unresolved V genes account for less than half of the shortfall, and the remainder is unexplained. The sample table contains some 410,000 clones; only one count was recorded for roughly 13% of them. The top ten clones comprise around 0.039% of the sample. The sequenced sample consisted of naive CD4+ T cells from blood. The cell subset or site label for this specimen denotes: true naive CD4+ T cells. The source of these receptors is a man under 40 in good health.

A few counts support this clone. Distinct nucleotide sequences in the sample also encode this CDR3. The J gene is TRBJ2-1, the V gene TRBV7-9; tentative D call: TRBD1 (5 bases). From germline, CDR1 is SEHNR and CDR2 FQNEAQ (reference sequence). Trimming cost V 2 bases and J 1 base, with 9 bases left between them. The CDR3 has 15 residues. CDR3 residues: CASSLRQGSYNEQFF. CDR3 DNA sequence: TGTGCCAGCAGCTTAAGGCAGGGATCCTACAATGAGCAGTTCTTC.

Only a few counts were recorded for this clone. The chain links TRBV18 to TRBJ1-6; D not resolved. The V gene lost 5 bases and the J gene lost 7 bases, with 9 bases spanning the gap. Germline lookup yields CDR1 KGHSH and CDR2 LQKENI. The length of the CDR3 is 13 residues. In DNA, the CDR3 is TGTGCCAGCTCATCAGACCTGAATTCACCCCTCCACTTT. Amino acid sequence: CASSSDLNSPLHF. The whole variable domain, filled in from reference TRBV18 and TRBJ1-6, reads NAGVMQNPRHLVRRRGQEARLRCSPMKGHSHVYWYRQLPEEGLKFMVYLQKENIIDESGMPKERFSAEFPKEGPSILRIQQVVRGDSAAYFCASSSDLNSPLHFGNGTRLTVT.

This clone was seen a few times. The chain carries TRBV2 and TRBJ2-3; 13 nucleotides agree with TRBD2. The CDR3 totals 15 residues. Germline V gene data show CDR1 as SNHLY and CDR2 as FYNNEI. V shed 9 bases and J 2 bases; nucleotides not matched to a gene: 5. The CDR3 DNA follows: TGTGCCAGAGCCGGGACTAGCGGGATCACAGATACGCAGTATTTT. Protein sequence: CARAGTSGITDTQYF.

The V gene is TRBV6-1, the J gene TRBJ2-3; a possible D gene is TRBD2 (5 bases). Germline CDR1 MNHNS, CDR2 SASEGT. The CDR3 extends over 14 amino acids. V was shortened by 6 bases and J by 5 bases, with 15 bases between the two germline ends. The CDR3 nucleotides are TGTGCCAGCAGGGGAGCGCCTCCCGTAGATACGCAGTATTTT. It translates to CASRGAPPVDTQYF.

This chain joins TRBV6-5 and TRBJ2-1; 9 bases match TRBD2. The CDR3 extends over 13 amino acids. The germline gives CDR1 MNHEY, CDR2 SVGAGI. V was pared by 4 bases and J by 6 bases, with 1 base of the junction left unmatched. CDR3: CASSLAGVNEQFF. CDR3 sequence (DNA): TGTGCCAGCAGTTTAGCGGGGGTCAATGAGCAGTTCTTC.

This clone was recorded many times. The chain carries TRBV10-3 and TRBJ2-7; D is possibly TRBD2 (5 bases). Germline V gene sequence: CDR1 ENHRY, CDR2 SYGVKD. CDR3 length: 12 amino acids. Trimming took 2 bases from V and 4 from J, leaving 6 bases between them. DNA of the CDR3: TGTGCCATCAGTGAGGGGAGATACGAGCAGTACGTC. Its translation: CAISEGRYEQYV.

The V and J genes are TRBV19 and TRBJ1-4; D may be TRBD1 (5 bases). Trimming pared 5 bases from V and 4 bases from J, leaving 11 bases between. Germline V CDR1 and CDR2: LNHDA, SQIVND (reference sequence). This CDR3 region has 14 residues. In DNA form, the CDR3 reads TGTGCCAGTAGTTCCCGGGACGGTAATGAAAAACTGTTTTTT. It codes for CASSSRDGNEKLFF.

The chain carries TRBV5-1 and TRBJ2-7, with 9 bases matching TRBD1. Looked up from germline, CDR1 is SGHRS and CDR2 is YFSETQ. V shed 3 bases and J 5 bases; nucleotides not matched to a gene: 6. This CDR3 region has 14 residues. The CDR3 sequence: CASSSGTGTDEQYF. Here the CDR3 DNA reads TGCGCCAGCAGCTCGGGGACAGGGACCGACGAGCAGTACTTC.

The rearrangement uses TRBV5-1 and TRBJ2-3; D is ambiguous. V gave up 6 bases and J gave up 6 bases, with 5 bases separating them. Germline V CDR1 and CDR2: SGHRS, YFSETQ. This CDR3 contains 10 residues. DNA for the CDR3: TGCGCCAGCATGGGCGATACGCAGTATTTT. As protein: CASMGDTQYF. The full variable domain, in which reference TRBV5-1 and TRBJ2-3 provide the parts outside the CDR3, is KAGVTQTPRYLIKTRGQQVTLSCSPISGHRSVSWYQQTPGQGLQFLFEYFSETQRNKGNFPGRFSGRQFSNSRSEMNVSTLELGDSALYLCASMGDTQYFGPGTRLTVL.

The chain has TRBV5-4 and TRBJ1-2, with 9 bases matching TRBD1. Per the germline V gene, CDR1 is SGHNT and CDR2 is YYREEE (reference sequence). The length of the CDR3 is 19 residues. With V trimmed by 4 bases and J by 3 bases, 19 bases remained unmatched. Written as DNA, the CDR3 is TGTGCCAGCAGCACCGGGACAGGGCGGTCGCCGCGGGGCGACTATGGCTACACCTTC. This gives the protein CASSTGTGRSPRGDYGYTF.

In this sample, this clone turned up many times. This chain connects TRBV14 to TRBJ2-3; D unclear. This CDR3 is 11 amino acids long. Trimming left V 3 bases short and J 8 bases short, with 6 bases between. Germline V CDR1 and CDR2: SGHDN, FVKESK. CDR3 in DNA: TGTGCCAGCAGCCACAGTGGTACGCAGTATTTT. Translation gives CASSHSGTQYF.

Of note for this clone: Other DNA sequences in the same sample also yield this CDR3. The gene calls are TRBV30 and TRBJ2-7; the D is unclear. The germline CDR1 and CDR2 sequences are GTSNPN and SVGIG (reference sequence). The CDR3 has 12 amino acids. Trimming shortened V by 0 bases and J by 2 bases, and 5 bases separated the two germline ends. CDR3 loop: CAWSVGPYEQYV. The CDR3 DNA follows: TGTGCCTGGAGTGTAGGTCCCTACGAGCAGTACGTC.

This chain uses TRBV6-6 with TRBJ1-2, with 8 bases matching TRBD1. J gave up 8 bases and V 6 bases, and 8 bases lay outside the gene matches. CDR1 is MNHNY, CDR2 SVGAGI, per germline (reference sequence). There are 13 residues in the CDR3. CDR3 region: CASSPPGQGGYTF. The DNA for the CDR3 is TGTGCCAGCAGCCCACCCGGACAGGGAGGCTACACCTTC.

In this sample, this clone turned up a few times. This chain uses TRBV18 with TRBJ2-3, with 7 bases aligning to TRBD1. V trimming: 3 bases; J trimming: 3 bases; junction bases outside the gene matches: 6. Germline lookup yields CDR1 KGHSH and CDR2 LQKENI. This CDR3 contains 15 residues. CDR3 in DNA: TGTGCCAGCTCACCTCGACAGGGCAGGACAGATACGCAGTATTTT. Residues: CASSPRQGRTDTQYF.

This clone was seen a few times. DNA of the CDR3: TGCGCCAGCAGCTGGACAGGGGACACAGATACGCAGTATTTT. Protein product: CASSWTGDTDTQYF. This chain joins TRBV5-1 and TRBJ2-3; 9 bases fit TRBD1. CDR1 and CDR2 from the germline V gene are SGHRS and YFSETQ. This CDR3 has 14 residues. The ends lost 3 bases at V and 2 bases at J; junction bases unmatched: 1.

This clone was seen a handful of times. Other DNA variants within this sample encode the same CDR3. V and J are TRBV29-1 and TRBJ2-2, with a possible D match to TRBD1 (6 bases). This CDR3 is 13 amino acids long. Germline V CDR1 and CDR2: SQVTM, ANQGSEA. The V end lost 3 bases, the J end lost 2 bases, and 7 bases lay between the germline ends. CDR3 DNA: TGCAGCGTTGACAGGGGAAACACCGGGGAGCTGTTTTTT. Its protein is CSVDRGNTGELFF.

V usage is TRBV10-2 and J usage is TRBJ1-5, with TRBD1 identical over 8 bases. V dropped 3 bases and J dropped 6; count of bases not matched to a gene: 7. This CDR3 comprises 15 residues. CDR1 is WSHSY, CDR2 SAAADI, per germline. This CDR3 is CASSEGTGVAQPQHF. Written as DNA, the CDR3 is TGCGCCAGCAGTGAAGGGACAGGTGTTGCTCAGCCCCAGCATTTT.

Here the CDR3 reads CASKAGQGNEQFF. The CDR3 nucleotides read TGTGCCAGCAAAGCGGGACAGGGGAATGAGCAGTTCTTC. The chain combines TRBV7-9 with TRBJ2-1; 10 bases map to TRBD1. The germline gives CDR1 SEHNR, CDR2 FQNEAQ (reference sequence). This CDR3 contains 13 residues. With 7 bases clipped from V and 7 bases from J, the junction kept 4 bases outside the gene matches.

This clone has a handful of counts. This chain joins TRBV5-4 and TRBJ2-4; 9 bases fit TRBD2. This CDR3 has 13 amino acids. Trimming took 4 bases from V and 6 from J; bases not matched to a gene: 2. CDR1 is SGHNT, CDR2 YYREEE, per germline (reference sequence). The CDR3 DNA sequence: TGTGCCAGCAGCAGCGGGGGGACAAACATTCAGTACTTC. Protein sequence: CASSSGGTNIQYF.

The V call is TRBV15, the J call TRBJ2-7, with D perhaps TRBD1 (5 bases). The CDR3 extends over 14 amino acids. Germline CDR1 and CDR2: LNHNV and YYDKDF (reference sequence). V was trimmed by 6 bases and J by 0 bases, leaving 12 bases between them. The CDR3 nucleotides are TGTGCCACCAGTACGGACCAGGGCTCCTACGAGCAGTACTTC. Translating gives CATSTDQGSYEQYF.

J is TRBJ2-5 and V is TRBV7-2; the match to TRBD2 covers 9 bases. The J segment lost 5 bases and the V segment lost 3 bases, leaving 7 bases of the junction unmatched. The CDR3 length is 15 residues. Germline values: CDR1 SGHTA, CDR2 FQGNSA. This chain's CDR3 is CASSFRVAGDETQYF. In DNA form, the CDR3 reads TGTGCCAGCAGCTTTCGTGTAGCGGGGGACGAGACCCAGTACTTC.

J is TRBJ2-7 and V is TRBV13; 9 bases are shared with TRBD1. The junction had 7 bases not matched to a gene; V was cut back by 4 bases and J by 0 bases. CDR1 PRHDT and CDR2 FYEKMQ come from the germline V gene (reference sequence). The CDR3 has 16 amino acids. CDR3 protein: CASSSWRQGDSYEQYF. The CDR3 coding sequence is TGTGCCAGCAGCTCCTGGCGACAGGGGGACTCCTACGAGCAGTACTTC.

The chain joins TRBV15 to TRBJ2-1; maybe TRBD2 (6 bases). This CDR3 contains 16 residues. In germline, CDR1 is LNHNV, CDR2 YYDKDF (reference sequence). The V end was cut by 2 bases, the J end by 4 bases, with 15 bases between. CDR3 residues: CATSRRREKGYNEQFF. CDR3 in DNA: TGTGCCACCAGCAGAAGACGGGAGAAAGGATACAATGAGCAGTTCTTC.

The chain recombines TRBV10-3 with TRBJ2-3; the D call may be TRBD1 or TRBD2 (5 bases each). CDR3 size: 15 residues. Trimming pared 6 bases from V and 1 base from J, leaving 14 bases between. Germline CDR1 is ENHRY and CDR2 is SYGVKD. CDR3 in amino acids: CAIRRGGTGTDTQYF. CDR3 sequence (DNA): TGTGCCATCAGGAGGGGCGGCACTGGCACAGATACGCAGTATTTT.

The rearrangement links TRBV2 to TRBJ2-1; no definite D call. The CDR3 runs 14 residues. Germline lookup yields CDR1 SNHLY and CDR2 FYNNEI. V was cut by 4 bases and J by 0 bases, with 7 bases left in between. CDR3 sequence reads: CASSVWSSYNEQFF. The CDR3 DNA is TGTGCCAGCAGTGTTTGGAGCTCCTACAATGAGCAGTTCTTC.

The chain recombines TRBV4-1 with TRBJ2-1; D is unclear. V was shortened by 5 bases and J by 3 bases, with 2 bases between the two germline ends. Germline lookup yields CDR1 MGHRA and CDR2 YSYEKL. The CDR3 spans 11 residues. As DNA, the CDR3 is TGCGCCAGCAGCATCTACAATGAGCAGTTCTTC. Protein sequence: CASSIYNEQFF.

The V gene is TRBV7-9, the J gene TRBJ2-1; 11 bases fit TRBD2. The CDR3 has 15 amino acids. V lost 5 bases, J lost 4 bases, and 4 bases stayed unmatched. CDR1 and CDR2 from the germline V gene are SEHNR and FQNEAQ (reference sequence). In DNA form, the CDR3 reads TGTGCCAGCAGCCCCGGGACTAGCGGTTACAATGAGCAGTTCTTC. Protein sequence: CASSPGTSGYNEQFF.

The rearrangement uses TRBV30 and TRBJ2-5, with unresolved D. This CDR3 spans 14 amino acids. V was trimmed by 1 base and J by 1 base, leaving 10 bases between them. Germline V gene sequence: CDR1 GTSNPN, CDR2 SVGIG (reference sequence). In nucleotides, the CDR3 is TGTGCCTGGAGTGCCTCCTTCTTCCAAGAGACCCAGTACTTC. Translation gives CAWSASFFQETQYF.

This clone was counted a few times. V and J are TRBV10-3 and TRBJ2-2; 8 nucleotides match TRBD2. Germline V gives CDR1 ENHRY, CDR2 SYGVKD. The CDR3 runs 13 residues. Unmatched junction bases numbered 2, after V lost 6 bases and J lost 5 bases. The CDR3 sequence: CAIRERETGELFF. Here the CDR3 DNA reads TGTGCCATCAGGGAGCGGGAGACCGGGGAGCTGTTTTTT.

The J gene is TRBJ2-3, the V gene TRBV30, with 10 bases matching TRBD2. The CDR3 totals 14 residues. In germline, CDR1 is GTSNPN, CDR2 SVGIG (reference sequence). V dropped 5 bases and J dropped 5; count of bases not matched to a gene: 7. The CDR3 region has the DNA TGTGCCTGGCGCCCAGTAGCGGGAGGAGATACGCAGTATTTT. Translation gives CAWRPVAGGDTQYF.

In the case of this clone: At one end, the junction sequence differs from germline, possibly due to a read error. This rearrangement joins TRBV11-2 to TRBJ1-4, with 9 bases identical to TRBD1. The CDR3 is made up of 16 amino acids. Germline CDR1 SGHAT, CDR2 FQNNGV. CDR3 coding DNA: TGTGCCAGCAGCGCCCCTCGGGACAGGGTAAATGACAAACTGTTTTTT. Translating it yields CASSAPRDRVNDKLFF. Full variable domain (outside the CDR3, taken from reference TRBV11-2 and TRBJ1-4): EAGVAQSPRYKIIEKRQSVAFWCNPISGHATLYWYQQILGQGPKLLIQFQNNGVVDDSQLPKDRFSAERLKGVDSTLKIQPAKLEDSAVYLCASSAPRDRVNDKLFFGSGTQLSVL.

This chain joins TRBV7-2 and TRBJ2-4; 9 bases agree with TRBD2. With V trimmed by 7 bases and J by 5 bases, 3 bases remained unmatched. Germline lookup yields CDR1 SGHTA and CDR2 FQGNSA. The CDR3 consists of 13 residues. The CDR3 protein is CASIRLAENIQYF. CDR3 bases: TGTGCCAGCATCCGACTAGCGGAAAACATTCAGTACTTC.